The 15 T cell receptor beta chains in this list originate from one sample, sequenced in a study of early stage breast cancer tumors. Repertoires were generated with immunoSEQ multiplex PCR, while TCRdb's copy carries only in-frame clones and drops some. The table shows approximately 70,000 clones, with approximately 84% occurring only once. Sequencing was performed on blood. All receptors come from a person aged 40 to 49 with breast cancer.

Note on this clone: The junction differs from germline at one of its ends, possibly a read error. The V and J genes are TRBV6-6 and TRBJ1-3; TRBD1 matches at 9 bases. Per germline, CDR1 MNHNY and CDR2 SVGAGI (reference sequence). This CDR3 spans 11 amino acids. The CDR3 region is CASGRGQGNIF. DNA of the CDR3: TGTGCCAGCGGCCGGGGACAGGGAAACATCTTT.

This chain links TRBV27 with TRBJ2-1; D may be TRBD2 (6 bases). The CDR3 extends over 13 amino acids. Looked up from germline, CDR1 is MNHEY and CDR2 is SMNVEV (reference sequence). The V end was cut by 1 base, the J end by 9 bases, with 10 bases between. The CDR3 region is CASSLLVGGEQFF. For the CDR3, the DNA is TGTGCCAGCAGTTTATTAGTGGGGGGTGAGCAGTTCTTC.

V is TRBV7-8 and J is TRBJ2-1; no definite D call. This CDR3 has 16 amino acids. V was pared by 2 bases and J by 2 bases, with 13 bases between. Germline assignment: CDR1 SGHVS and CDR2 FQNEAQ. CDR3 sequence reads: CASSLQAFQAYNEQFF. The CDR3 DNA follows: TGTGCCAGCAGCTTACAGGCGTTTCAAGCCTACAATGAGCAGTTCTTC. The complete variable domain, with remaining parts taken from reference TRBV7-8 and TRBJ2-1, reads GAGVSQSPRYKVAKRGQDVALRCDPISGHVSLFWYQQALGQGPEFLTYFQNEAQLDKSGLPSDRFFAERPEGSVSTLKIQRTQQEDSAVYLCASSLQAFQAYNEQFFGPGTRLTVL.

The chain carries TRBV5-4 and TRBJ2-1; 10 bases map to TRBD2. The V and J ends lost 0 bases and 8 bases, in that order; junction bases with no gene match: 11. The CDR3 is 17 residues long. CDR1 and CDR2 from the germline V gene are SGHNT and YYREEE (reference sequence). CDR3 in amino acids: CASSLAPSGRSNDEQFF. In nucleotides, the CDR3 is TGTGCCAGCAGCTTGGCCCCTAGCGGGAGAAGTAACGATGAGCAGTTCTTC.

The V and J genes are TRBV2 and TRBJ2-7; D not certain. From germline, CDR1 is SNHLY and CDR2 FYNNEI. The CDR3 has 16 residues. V lost 3 bases and J 0 bases, leaving 15 bases between the germline ends. In DNA form, the CDR3 reads TGTGCCAGCAGTGATGTGGGATTTAAAACCTCCTACGAGCAGTACTTC. Its translation is CASSDVGFKTSYEQYF.

The chain is built from TRBV30 and TRBJ1-6; D is undetermined. The CDR3 is made up of 16 amino acids. Germline-derived CDR1 and CDR2 are GTSNPN and SVGIG (reference sequence). Trimming left V 3 bases short and J 9 bases short, with 21 bases between. The chain's CDR3 is CAWRSAGGFNFSPLHF. The CDR3 coding sequence is TGTGCCTGGAGGAGTGCAGGCGGATTTAATTTTTCACCCCTCCACTTT. Supplemented by reference TRBV30 and TRBJ1-6, the full variable domain reads SQTIHQWPATLVQPVGSPLSLECTVEGTSNPNLYWYRQAAGRGLQLLFYSVGIGQISSEVPQNLSASRPQDRQFILSSKKLLLSDSGFYLCAWRSAGGFNFSPLHFGNGTRLTVT.

A single count supports this clone. The chain uses TRBV6-1 and TRBJ1-1; D is unresolved. Germline V gene lookup returns CDR1 MNHNS and CDR2 SASEGT. This CDR3 is 14 amino acids long. Trimming took 5 bases from V and 5 from J, leaving 15 bases between them. CDR3 coding DNA: TGTGCCAGCAGTCGGTTCCGGGGAGAGACTGAAGCTTTCTTT. This gives the protein CASSRFRGETEAFF.

The V call is TRBV6-1, the J call TRBJ1-3; D call uncertain. The CDR3 has 15 residues. Trimming removed 0 bases from V and 6 bases from J, with 12 bases in between. Germline V gene lookup returns CDR1 MNHNS and CDR2 SASEGT. The CDR3 DNA reads as TGTGCCAGCAGTGAAGCGCTTGGGTTTGTAAACACCATATATTTT. It specifies CASSEALGFVNTIYF.

The genes are TRBV28 and TRBJ1-4; D is ambiguous. The germline gives CDR1 MDHEN, CDR2 SYDVKM. There are 14 residues in the CDR3. V lost 1 base and J lost 0, with 3 bases in between. In DNA form, the CDR3 reads TGTGCCAGCAGTTTATCTCCAACTAATGAAAAACTGTTTTTT. It encodes CASSLSPTNEKLFF.

This clone was counted once. The rearrangement links TRBV27 to TRBJ1-5, with TRBD1 as a possible D gene (5 bases). Trimming removed 6 bases from V and 4 bases from J, with 19 bases in between. CDR1 is MNHEY, CDR2 SMNVEV, per germline (reference sequence). CDR3 length: 16 amino acids. CDR3 amino acids: CASRDGAGRSNQPQHF. The DNA for the CDR3 is TGTGCCAGCAGGGATGGGGCAGGGAGATCGAATCAGCCCCAGCATTTT.

The chain combines TRBV30 with TRBJ2-1, with D unclear. Trimming stripped 2 bases from V and 8 bases from J, with 10 bases between. The CDR3 covers 12 residues. From germline, CDR1 is GTSNPN and CDR2 SVGIG (reference sequence). DNA for the CDR3: TGTGCCTGGAGTAGAGCTTTCGATGAGCAGTTCTTC. This sequence encodes CAWSRAFDEQFF.

This clone was detected only a few times. This CDR3 reads CASTNLGLTFGDTQYF. As DNA, the CDR3 is TGTGCCAGCACCAACTTGGGACTTACTTTTGGAGATACGCAGTATTTT. This chain uses TRBV5-4 with TRBJ2-3; D is possibly TRBD2 (6 bases). This CDR3 spans 16 amino acids. Trimming shortened V by 6 bases and J by 5 bases, and 22 bases separated the two germline ends. Looked up from germline, CDR1 is SGHNT and CDR2 is YYREEE (reference sequence).

The chain carries TRBV11-3 and TRBJ2-3; D possibly corresponds to TRBD2 (6 bases). Germline assignment: CDR1 SGHNT and CDR2 YENEEA. V dropped 0 bases and J dropped 0 bases, with 13 bases sitting between them. CDR3 length: 17 amino acids. CDR3 in amino acids: CASSLEGGGASTDTQYF. Here the CDR3 DNA reads TGTGCCAGCAGCTTAGAAGGTGGCGGGGCTAGCACAGATACGCAGTATTTT.

The chain joins TRBV29-1 to TRBJ2-7; 11 positions match TRBD1. V lost 7 bases to trimming and J lost 3 bases; unmatched junction nucleotides: 5. The CDR3 runs 13 residues. The germline V gene has CDR1 SQVTM and CDR2 ANQGSEA. Here the CDR3 reads CSAGTGGIYEQYF. CDR3 nucleotide sequence: TGCAGCGCTGGGACAGGGGGAATCTACGAGCAGTACTTC.

The chain is built from TRBV5-4 and TRBJ2-5; either TRBD1 or TRBD2 may supply D (5 bases each). The germline V gene encodes CDR1 SGHNT and CDR2 YYREEE (reference sequence). The V gene lost 4 bases and the J gene lost 4 bases, with 14 bases spanning the gap. This CDR3 region has 14 residues. The CDR3: CASSQQSGGETQYF. As DNA, the CDR3 is TGTGCCAGCAGCCAACAGTCTGGGGGAGAGACCCAGTACTTC.